The clone carrying this TCR beta chain has a handful of counts. TCRdb processed the RT-PCR reads anew with MiXCR; each CDR3 protein has one entry. The sample has about 680,000 distinct CDR3 sequences, 14% seen once. The V and J ends lost 2 bases and 5 bases, in that order; junction bases with no gene match: 8. The CDR3 is made up of 16 amino acids. Germline assignment: CDR1 SGHTA and CDR2 FQGNSA. The TCR was taken from a female donor in good health, serving as a healthy control. Sequences were obtained from memory CD4+ T cells from blood. This sequence joins TRBV7-2 and TRBJ2-5; 10 positions agree with TRBD1. This CDR3 is CASSLWETGGGETQYF. CDR3 sequence (DNA): TGTGCCAGCAGCTTATGGGAGACAGGGGGCGGGGAGACCCAGTACTTC. Variable domain in full (rest from reference TRBV7-2 and TRBJ2-5): GAGVSQSPSNKVTEKGKDVELRCDPISGHTALYWYRQSLGQGLEFLIYFQGNSAPDKSGLPSDRFSAERTGGSVSTLTIQRTQQEDSAVYLCASSLWETGGGETQYFGPGTRLLVL.